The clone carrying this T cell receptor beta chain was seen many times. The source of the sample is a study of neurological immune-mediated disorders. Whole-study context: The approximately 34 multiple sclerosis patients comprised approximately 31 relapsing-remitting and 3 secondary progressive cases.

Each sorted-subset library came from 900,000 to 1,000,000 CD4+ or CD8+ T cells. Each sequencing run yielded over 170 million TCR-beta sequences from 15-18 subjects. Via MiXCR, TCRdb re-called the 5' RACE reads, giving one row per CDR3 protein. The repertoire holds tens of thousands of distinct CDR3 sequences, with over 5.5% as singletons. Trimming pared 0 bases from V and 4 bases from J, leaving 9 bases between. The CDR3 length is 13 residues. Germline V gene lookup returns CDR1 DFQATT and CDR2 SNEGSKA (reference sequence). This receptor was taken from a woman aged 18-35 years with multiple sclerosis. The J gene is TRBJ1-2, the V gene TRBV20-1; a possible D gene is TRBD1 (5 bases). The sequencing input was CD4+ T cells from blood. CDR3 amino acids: CSAREQATYGYTF. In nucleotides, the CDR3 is TGCAGTGCTAGAGAACAGGCGACCTATGGCTACACCTTC.